This T cell receptor beta chain was captured in a study of blood T cell repertoires in COVID-19 (TCRdb year 2020). Regarding the complete study: Samples from collaborators originated in the United States, Italy and Spain and spanned both the acute and convalescent phases of COVID-19. The material from the prospective study consisted of cDNA or gDNA derived from T cells, B-cell-depleted T cells, or PBMCs. Deeply sampled blood TCRbeta repertoires from subjects exposed to, actively infected with, or recovered from COVID-19 were included in the dataset. The repertoires were released in a freely available public database intended as a resource for research on the immune response to SARS-CoV-2. Samples came from the ongoing ImmuneRACE study (first 160 participants) plus 1,254 subjects from 6 global collaborators. Sample metadata almost always included a de-identified subject ID, COVID-19 status, age in years and sex. Where HLA class I and class II types were available, the types were taken from metadata supplied by the sample provider, not from assay-based typing. Here is what the overall study found, with its caveats: The quantity of clinical and demographic metadata differed by source and by participant and was supplied without curation.

TCRbeta CDR3 regions were amplified from genomic DNA by means of the immunoSEQ Assay, a bias-controlled multiplex PCR. In the authors' own workflow: The number of nucleated cells in each sample was estimated by amplification of reference gene primers within the assay. Sequence reads were collapsed and filtered to measure the absolute abundance of every unique TCRbeta CDR3 rearrangement. For each sample, productive Simpson clonality was calculated as the square root of Simpson's diversity index over productive rearrangements. This immuneACCESS table, as held by TCRdb, lists in-frame sequences with V and J called but not all clones. Of the missing ones, under half trace to an unresolved V gene in checked studies; the others have no known cause. V and J calls and clone size are given by that table; D and trimming were obtained from the DNA. In this sample the table shows about 60,000 clones, about 77% of which occur a single time. The ten biggest clones cover 25% of the sample.

Whole blood was collected in K2EDTA tubes by collaborating institutions according to the institutions' own protocols. Collaborator samples were shipped for TCRbeta analysis as frozen whole blood, isolated PBMCs, or DNA extracted from either sample type. Worth noting for this clone: Its target antigen remains unknown. Base qualities are not recorded, but no much larger clone differs from it by a single base.

Sequencing was performed on peripheral blood. The receptor was derived from a human donor in a cohort sampled during active COVID-19.

The sequenced DNA: TGTGCCAGTAGTTCCGTAGCGGGAGGTGAGCAGTTCTTC. This is translated as CASSSVAGGEQFF. The rearranged chain carries TRBV19 and TRBJ2-1; TRBD2 lines up with 10 middle nucleotides. Reading the germline V gene (reference sequence) gives CDR1 LNHDA and CDR2 SQIVND. From V the trimming removes 5 bases and from J it removes 9 bases, while the gene matches leave 4 bases of the junction unaccounted for. The CDR3 contains 13 residues, cysteine and phenylalanine counted. Of the read, only the CDR3 DNA is kept; its 39 bases are in frame from base 1.